The TCR beta chain under discussion was sequenced for a study of blood T cell repertoires in COVID-19. Across the whole study: From the United States, Italy and Spain came samples of acute and convalescent COVID-19. T cells, B-cell-depleted T cells, or PBMCs supplied cDNA or gDNA.

The junction had 6 bases not matched to a gene; V was cut back by 3 bases and J by 7 bases. CDR1 MNHNS and CDR2 SASEGT come from the germline V gene. The CDR3 extends over 14 amino acids. Clones were sequenced by immunoSEQ multiplex PCR, and TCRdb holds only the in-frame ones, with some missing. There are approximately 130,000 clones in the sample; 70% to 90% occur only once, and approximately 8.1% lies in the top ten. This sequence originates from a man aged 45-60 years with acute or convalescent COVID-19. Sequenced: peripheral blood. The chain has TRBV6-1 and TRBJ1-3; 7 bases align to TRBD1. The CDR3 DNA is TGTGCCAGCAGTGAGTCTTCCAGGGGGAACACCATATATTTT. Translated, it gives CASSESSRGNTIYF.